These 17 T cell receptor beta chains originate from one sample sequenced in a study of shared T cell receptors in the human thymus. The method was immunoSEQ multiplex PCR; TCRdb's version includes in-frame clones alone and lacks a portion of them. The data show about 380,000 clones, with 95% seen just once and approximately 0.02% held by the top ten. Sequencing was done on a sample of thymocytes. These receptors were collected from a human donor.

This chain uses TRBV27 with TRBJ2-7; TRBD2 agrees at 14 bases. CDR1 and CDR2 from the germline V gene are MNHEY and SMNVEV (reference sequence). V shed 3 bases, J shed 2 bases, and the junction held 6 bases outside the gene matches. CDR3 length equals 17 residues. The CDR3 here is CASSLVGLAGEAYEQYF. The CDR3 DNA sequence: TGTGCCAGCAGTTTGGTGGGACTAGCGGGAGAGGCCTACGAGCAGTACTTC.

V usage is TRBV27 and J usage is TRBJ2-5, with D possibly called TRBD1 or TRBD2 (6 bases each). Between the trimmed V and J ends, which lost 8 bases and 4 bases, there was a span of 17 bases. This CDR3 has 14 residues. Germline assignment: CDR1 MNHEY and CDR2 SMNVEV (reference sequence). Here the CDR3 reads CASAPRGGRETQYF. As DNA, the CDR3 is TGTGCCAGCGCCCCACGAGGGGGGCGAGAGACCCAGTACTTC.

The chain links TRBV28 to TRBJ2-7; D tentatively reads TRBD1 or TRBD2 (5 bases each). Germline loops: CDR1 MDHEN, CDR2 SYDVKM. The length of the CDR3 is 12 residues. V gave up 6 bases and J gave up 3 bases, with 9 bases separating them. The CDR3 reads CASRFGGYEQYF. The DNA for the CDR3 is TGTGCCAGCAGGTTTGGGGGCTACGAGCAGTACTTC.

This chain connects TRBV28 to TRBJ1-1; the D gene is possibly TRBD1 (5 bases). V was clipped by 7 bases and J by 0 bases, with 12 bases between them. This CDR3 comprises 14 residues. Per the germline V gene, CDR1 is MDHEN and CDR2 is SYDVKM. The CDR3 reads CASNEQGLNTEAFF. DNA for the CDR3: TGTGCCAGCAACGAGCAGGGACTGAACACTGAAGCTTTCTTT. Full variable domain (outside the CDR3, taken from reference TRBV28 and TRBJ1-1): DVKVTQSSRYLVKRTGEKVFLECVQDMDHENMFWYRQDPGLGLRLIYFSYDVKMKEKGDIPEGYSVSREKKERFSLILESASTNQTSMYLCASNEQGLNTEAFFGQGTRLTVV.

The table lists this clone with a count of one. Here the CDR3 reads CASSRPGQDHQPQHF. CDR3 in DNA: TGCGCCAGCAGTCGTCCGGGGCAGGATCATCAGCCCCAGCATTTT. The chain employs TRBV4-1 and TRBJ1-5; the D gene is possibly TRBD1 (5 bases). CDR3 length equals 15 residues. The V gene's germline CDR1 is MGHRA and CDR2 YSYEKL. V gave up 6 bases and J gave up 5 bases, with 17 bases separating them.

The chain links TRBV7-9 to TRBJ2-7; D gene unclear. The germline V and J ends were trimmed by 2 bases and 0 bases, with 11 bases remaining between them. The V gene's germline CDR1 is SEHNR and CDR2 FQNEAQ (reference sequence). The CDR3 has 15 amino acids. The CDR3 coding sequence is TGTGCCAGCAGCTTATCGTCTGGGTCCTCCTACGAGCAGTACTTC. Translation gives CASSLSSGSSYEQYF.

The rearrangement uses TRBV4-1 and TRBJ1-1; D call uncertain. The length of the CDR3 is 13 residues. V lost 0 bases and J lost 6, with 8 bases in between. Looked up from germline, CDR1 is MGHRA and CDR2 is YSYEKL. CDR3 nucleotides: TGCGCCAGCAGCCAAGACCCTGGGTCTGAAGCTTTCTTT. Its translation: CASSQDPGSEAFF.

For the CDR3, the DNA is TGTGCCTGGAGTGGTCGCAGGGGGACTAATGAAAAACTGTTTTTT. Its translation: CAWSGRRGTNEKLFF. The gene calls are TRBV30 and TRBJ1-4; TRBD1 aligns across 7 bases. This CDR3 has 15 amino acids. V dropped 1 base and J dropped 2; count of bases not matched to a gene: 4. The germline CDR1 and CDR2 sequences are GTSNPN and SVGIG (reference sequence). Full variable domain (remainder filled in from reference TRBV30 and TRBJ1-4): SQTIHQWPATLVQPVGSPLSLECTVEGTSNPNLYWYRQAAGRGLQLLFYSVGIGQISSEVPQNLSASRPQDRQFILSSKKLLLSDSGFYLCAWSGRRGTNEKLFFGSGTQLSVL.

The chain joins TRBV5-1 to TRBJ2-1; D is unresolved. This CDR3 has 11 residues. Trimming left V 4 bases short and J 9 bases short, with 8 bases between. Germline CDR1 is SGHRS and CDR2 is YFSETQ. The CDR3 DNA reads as TGCGCCAGCAGCCAGCCGGGTGAGCAGTTCTTC. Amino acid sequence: CASSQPGEQFF. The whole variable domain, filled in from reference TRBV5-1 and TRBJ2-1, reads KAGVTQTPRYLIKTRGQQVTLSCSPISGHRSVSWYQQTPGQGLQFLFEYFSETQRNKGNFPGRFSGRQFSNSRSEMNVSTLELGDSALYLCASSQPGEQFFGPGTRLTVL.

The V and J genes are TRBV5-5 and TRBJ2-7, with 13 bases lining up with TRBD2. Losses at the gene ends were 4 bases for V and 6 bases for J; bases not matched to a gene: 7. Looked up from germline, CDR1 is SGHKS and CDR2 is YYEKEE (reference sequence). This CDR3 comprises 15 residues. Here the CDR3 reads CASSPLGTSGIEQYF. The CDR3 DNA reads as TGTGCCAGCAGCCCTCTTGGGACTAGCGGGATCGAGCAGTACTTC.

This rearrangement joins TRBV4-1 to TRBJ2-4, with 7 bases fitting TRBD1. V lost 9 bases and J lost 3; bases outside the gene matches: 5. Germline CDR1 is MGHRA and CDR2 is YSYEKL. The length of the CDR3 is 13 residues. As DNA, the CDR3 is TGCGCCAGTCAGGGGGTGGACAAAAACATTCAGTACTTC. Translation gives CASQGVDKNIQYF.

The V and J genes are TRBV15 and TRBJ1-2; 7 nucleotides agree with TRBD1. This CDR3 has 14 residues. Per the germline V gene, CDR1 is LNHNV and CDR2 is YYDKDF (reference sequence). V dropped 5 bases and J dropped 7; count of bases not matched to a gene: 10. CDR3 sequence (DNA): TGTGCCACCAGCTGGAAAGGGGGCGAGATTGGCTACACCTTC. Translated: CATSWKGGEIGYTF.

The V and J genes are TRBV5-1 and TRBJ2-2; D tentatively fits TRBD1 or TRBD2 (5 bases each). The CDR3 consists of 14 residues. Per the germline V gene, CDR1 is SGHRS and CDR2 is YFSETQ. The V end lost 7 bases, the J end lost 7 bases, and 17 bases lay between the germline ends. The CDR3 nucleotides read TGCGCCAGCCAAGTATCGGGGCGCAGCGGGGAGCTGTTTTTT. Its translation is CASQVSGRSGELFF.

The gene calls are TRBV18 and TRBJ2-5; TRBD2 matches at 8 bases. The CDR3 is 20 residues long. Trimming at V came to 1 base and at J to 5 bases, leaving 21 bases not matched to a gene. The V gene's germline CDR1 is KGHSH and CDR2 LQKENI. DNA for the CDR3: TGTGCCAGCTCACCACTTGGACAGTTGACTAGCGCGAGAGGGTTGGAGACCCAGTACTTC. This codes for CASSPLGQLTSARGLETQYF.

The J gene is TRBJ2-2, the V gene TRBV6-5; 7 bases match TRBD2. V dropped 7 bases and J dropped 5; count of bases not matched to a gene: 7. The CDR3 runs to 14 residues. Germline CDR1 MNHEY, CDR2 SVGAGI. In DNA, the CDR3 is TGTGCCAGCACGGCGTGGGGGGGGACCGGGGAGCTGTTTTTT. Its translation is CASTAWGGTGELFF.

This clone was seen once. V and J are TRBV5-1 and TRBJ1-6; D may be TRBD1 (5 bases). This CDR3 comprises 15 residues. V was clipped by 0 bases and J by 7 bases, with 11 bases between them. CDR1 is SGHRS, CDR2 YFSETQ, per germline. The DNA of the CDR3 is TGCGCCAGCAGCTTGGCCAGGGTCAGGAATTCACCCCTCCACTTT. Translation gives CASSLARVRNSPLHF.

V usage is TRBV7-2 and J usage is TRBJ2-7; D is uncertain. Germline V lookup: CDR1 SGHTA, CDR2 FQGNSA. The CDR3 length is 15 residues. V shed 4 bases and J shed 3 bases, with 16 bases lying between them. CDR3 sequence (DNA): TGTGCCAGCAGCTACGGCCAAGGACGGCACTACGAGCAGTACTTC. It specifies CASSYGQGRHYEQYF. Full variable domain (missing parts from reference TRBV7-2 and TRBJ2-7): GAGVSQSPSNKVTEKGKDVELRCDPISGHTALYWYRQSLGQGLEFLIYFQGNSAPDKSGLPSDRFSAERTGGSVSTLTIQRTQQEDSAVYLCASSYGQGRHYEQYFGPGTRLTVT.